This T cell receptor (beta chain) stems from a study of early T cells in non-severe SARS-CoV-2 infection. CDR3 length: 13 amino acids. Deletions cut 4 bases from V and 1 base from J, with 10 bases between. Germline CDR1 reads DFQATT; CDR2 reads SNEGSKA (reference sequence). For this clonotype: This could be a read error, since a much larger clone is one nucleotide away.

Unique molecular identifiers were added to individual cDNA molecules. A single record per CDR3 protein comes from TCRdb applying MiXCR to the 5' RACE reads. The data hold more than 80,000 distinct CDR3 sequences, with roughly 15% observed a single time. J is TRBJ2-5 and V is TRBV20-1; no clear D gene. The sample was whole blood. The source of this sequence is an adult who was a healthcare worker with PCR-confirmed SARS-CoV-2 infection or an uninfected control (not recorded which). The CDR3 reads CSATLPSQETQYF. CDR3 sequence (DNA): TGCAGTGCTACGCTGCCCAGCCAAGAGACCCAGTACTTC.